The 32 T cell receptor beta chains reported below all come from one sample, sequenced in a study of T cell responses to AZD1222 COVID-19 vaccine. TCRdb keeps only in-frame clones here, not all; method: immunoSEQ multiplex PCR. Of about 120,000 clones in the sample, 90% were seen once. Sequencing used peripheral blood, obtained on day 0 of AZD1222 vaccination. The source of these receptors is an adult in good health.

This chain links TRBV19 with TRBJ2-3; 8 positions agree with TRBD2. The ends lost 3 bases at V and 0 bases at J; junction bases unmatched: 2. Germline CDR1 LNHDA, CDR2 SQIVND (reference sequence). This CDR3 contains 15 residues. The CDR3: CASSIGGGSTDTQYF. DNA of the CDR3: TGTGCCAGTAGTATCGGGGGGGGTAGCACAGATACGCAGTATTTT.

The V gene is TRBV6-5, the J gene TRBJ1-5; D is unclear. CDR1 and CDR2 from the germline V gene are MNHEY and SVGAGI. This CDR3 has 13 amino acids. Trimming left V 0 bases short and J 7 bases short, with 7 bases between. The CDR3 nucleotides read TGTGCCAGCAGTTACTCGAGCAGACAGCCCCAGCATTTT. Protein product: CASSYSSRQPQHF.

The chain joins TRBV2 to TRBJ1-5, with a possible D match to TRBD1 (5 bases). The CDR3 covers 15 residues. The V end was cut by 1 base, the J end by 7 bases, with 14 bases between. CDR1 is SNHLY, CDR2 FYNNEI, per germline. CDR3 sequence reads: CASSEEDTGGQPQHF. CDR3 nucleotide sequence: TGTGCCAGCAGTGAAGAGGATACAGGCGGCCAGCCCCAGCATTTT.

This clone was detected a few times. The chain carries TRBV11-2 and TRBJ1-6; TRBD1 is a possible D gene (5 bases). From germline, CDR1 is SGHAT and CDR2 FQNNGV. V lost 2 bases, J lost 6 bases, and 14 bases lay in between. CDR3 length: 16 residues. CDR3 nucleotide sequence: TGTGCCAGCAGCTTACAGGGAGGAGGGTTTAATTCACCCCTCCACTTT. Translated: CASSLQGGGFNSPLHF.

The chain employs TRBV3-1 (or the pseudogene TRBV3-2) and TRBJ1-4, with a possible D match to TRBD1 (6 bases). Between the trimmed V and J ends, which lost 1 base and 5 bases, there was a span of 11 bases. This CDR3 contains 15 residues. Germline V gene data show CDR1 as LGHDT and CDR2 as YNNKEL (reference sequence). CDR3 loop: CASSQVDRRNEKLFF. DNA of the CDR3: TGTGCCAGCAGCCAAGTAGACAGGAGAAATGAAAAACTGTTTTTT.

J is TRBJ1-4 and V is TRBV5-1, with D possibly being TRBD1 (6 bases). V was shortened by 9 bases and J by 4 bases, with 22 bases between the two germline ends. Looked up from germline, CDR1 is SGHRS and CDR2 is YFSETQ. The CDR3 sequence is 16 residues long. For the CDR3, the DNA is TGCGCCACCCACCCAACGGGCCCGGGACATAATGAAAAACTGTTTTTT. It codes for CATHPTGPGHNEKLFF.

V gene TRBV28 combines with J gene TRBJ1-5, with a tentative D call TRBD1 (6 bases). Looked up from germline, CDR1 is MDHEN and CDR2 is SYDVKM. Between the trimmed V and J ends, which lost 6 bases and 2 bases, there was a span of 20 bases. There are 17 residues in the CDR3. The DNA for the CDR3 is TGTGCCAGCAGGTCTTGGGAGGGGACACCTCGCAATCAGCCCCAGCATTTT. It translates to CASRSWEGTPRNQPQHF. The whole variable domain, filled in from reference TRBV28 and TRBJ1-5, reads DVKVTQSSRYLVKRTGEKVFLECVQDMDHENMFWYRQDPGLGLRLIYFSYDVKMKEKGDIPEGYSVSREKKERFSLILESASTNQTSMYLCASRSWEGTPRNQPQHFGDGTRLSIL.

This clone appeared a single time. The chain recombines TRBV19 with TRBJ2-1; TRBD1 matches 9 bases. This CDR3 is 15 amino acids long. Trimming at V came to 6 bases and at J to 8 bases, leaving 11 bases not matched to a gene. Germline CDR1 reads LNHDA; CDR2 reads SQIVND (reference sequence). The CDR3 protein is CASSHAGQGNYEQFF. The CDR3 DNA reads TGTGCCAGTAGCCACGCGGGACAGGGCAACTATGAGCAGTTCTTC.

The chain combines TRBV9 with TRBJ1-1; 8 bases line up with TRBD1. From germline, CDR1 is SGDLS and CDR2 YYNGEE. J was trimmed by 5 bases and V by 3 bases; bases with no gene match: 9. CDR3 length: 15 amino acids. Written as DNA, the CDR3 is TGTGCCAGCAGCGCAGCCGGACAGGGCAGAACTGAAGCTTTCTTT. This translates into CASSAAGQGRTEAFF.

CDR3: CAWSVGDRRGEKLFF. In DNA form, the CDR3 reads TGTGCCTGGAGTGTAGGGGATCGTCGGGGGGAAAAACTGTTTTTT. This chain uses TRBV30 with TRBJ1-4; tentatively, D is TRBD1 (5 bases). Per germline, CDR1 GTSNPN and CDR2 SVGIG (reference sequence). The V gene lost 0 bases and the J gene lost 8 bases, with 16 bases spanning the gap. The CDR3 has 15 amino acids.

The chain recombines TRBV18 with TRBJ2-7; D uncertain. Germline CDR1 is KGHSH and CDR2 is LQKENI. V was pared by 1 base and J by 2 bases, with 9 bases between. The CDR3 contains 14 residues. The CDR3 is CASSPRASPYEQYF. CDR3 sequence (DNA): TGTGCCAGCTCACCACGTGCCAGCCCCTACGAGCAGTACTTC.

The chain joins TRBV27 to TRBJ2-7; 10 bases are a match to TRBD1. CDR1 is MNHEY and CDR2 is SMNVEV in the germline V gene (reference sequence). The CDR3 covers 12 residues. Trimming cost V 8 bases and J 6 bases; bases outside gene matches: 4. DNA for the CDR3: TGTGCCAGCTGGGACAGGGGAGGCGAGCAGTACTTC. It translates to CASWDRGGEQYF.

The table lists this clone with a count of one. The chain couples TRBV30 to TRBJ2-7; D possibly uses TRBD1 or TRBD2 (6 bases each). The CDR3 consists of 12 residues. V was clipped by 4 bases and J by 4 bases, with 11 bases between them. Germline V gene data show CDR1 as GTSNPN and CDR2 as SVGIG (reference sequence). Written as DNA, the CDR3 is TGTGCCTGGAAGGGGGGACGTTACGAGCAGTACTTC. The encoded protein is CAWKGGRYEQYF.

This clone was counted a few times. This chain uses TRBV19 with TRBJ2-7; TRBD1 agrees at 7 bases. The CDR3 is made up of 14 amino acids. Trimming cost V 4 bases and J 3 bases; bases outside gene matches: 6. CDR1 is LNHDA, CDR2 SQIVND, per germline (reference sequence). Written as DNA, the CDR3 is TGTGCCAGTAGTAAGACAGGGAGCGGCTACGAGCAGTACTTC. Translation gives CASSKTGSGYEQYF. Together with reference TRBV19 and TRBJ2-7, the CDR3 gives the full variable domain: DGGITQSPKYLFRKEGQNVTLSCEQNLNHDAMYWYRQDPGQGLRLIYYSQIVNDFQKGDIAEGYSVSREKKESFPLTVTSAQKNPTAFYLCASSKTGSGYEQYFGPGTRLTVT.

The table lists this clone with a count of one. J is TRBJ2-7 and V is TRBV27, with 9 positions matching TRBD2. The germline V gene encodes CDR1 MNHEY and CDR2 SMNVEV (reference sequence). CDR3 length equals 16 residues. V dropped 10 bases and J dropped 0; count of bases not matched to a gene: 13. CDR3 bases: TGTGCCACCGGGGCTAGCGGGGCGCTTAGCTCCTACGAGCAGTACTTC. It codes for CATGASGALSSYEQYF.

CDR3 nucleotide sequence: TGTGCCAGCAACGGGGACAGGGGGGGGAATGAGCAGTTCTTC. This codes for CASNGDRGGNEQFF. J is TRBJ2-1 and V is TRBV2; 11 bases line up with TRBD1. The CDR3 has 14 amino acids. V gave up 7 bases and J gave up 7 bases; unmatched junction bases: 6. Looked up from germline, CDR1 is SNHLY and CDR2 is FYNNEI. Together with reference TRBV2 and TRBJ2-1, the CDR3 gives the full variable domain: EPEVTQTPSHQVTQMGQEVILRCVPISNHLYFYWYRQILGQKVEFLVSFYNNEISEKSEIFDDQFSVERPDGSNFTLKIRSTKLEDSAMYFCASNGDRGGNEQFFGPGTRLTVL.

The chain joins TRBV4-1 to TRBJ2-5; no reliable D call. The length of the CDR3 is 14 residues. Germline V CDR1 and CDR2: MGHRA, YSYEKL. V dropped 2 bases and J dropped 4 bases, with 11 bases sitting between them. The CDR3 reads CASSQRAVGETQYF. The CDR3 DNA sequence: TGCGCCAGCAGCCAACGGGCGGTAGGAGAGACCCAGTACTTC.

J is TRBJ1-1 and V is TRBV11-2; the D is unclear. Germline loops: CDR1 SGHAT, CDR2 FQNNGV. Trimming cost V 6 bases and J 4 bases, with 9 bases left between them. This CDR3 is 12 amino acids long. CDR3 loop: CASRALLTEAFF. The CDR3 DNA is TGTGCCAGCAGAGCGTTGCTCACTGAAGCTTTCTTT.

V gene TRBV6-5 combines with J gene TRBJ1-1; D gene ambiguous. Trimming pared 6 bases from V and 5 bases from J, leaving 16 bases between. Germline CDR1 and CDR2: MNHEY and SVGAGI. CDR3 size: 14 residues. DNA of the CDR3: TGTGCCAGCAGCTTCCACGGGTTAGGAACTGAAGCTTTCTTT. This translates into CASSFHGLGTEAFF.

The genes are TRBV21-1 and TRBJ1-2; the listed D gene, TRBD1, was not tested against the DNA. TRBV21-1 is deemed a pseudogene. The CDR3 extends over 18 amino acids. CDR3 residues: CASSTKRDRERAGYGYTF. CDR3 in DNA: TGTGCCAGCAGCACGAAAAGAGACAGGGAAAGGGCCGGCTATGGCTACACCTTC.

The J gene is TRBJ2-5, the V gene TRBV12-5; either TRBD1 or TRBD2 may supply D (7 bases each). The CDR3 is made up of 16 amino acids. Germline CDR1 is LGHNT and CDR2 is FRNRAP. The ends were cut back, 6 bases at V and 0 bases at J, with 17 bases in the middle. CDR3 in DNA: TGTGCTAGTGGGGAGGGAGGGGGCCTGTACCAAGAGACCCAGTACTTC. Translation gives CASGEGGGLYQETQYF.

The gene calls are TRBV6-1 and TRBJ1-5, with D perhaps matching TRBD1 (5 bases). Germline V gene data show CDR1 as MNHNS and CDR2 as SASEGT. This CDR3 comprises 16 residues. Trimming removed 0 bases at V and 6 bases at J, with 15 bases between. The CDR3 region has the DNA TGTGCCAGCAGTGAAGCAGTCGGGGCTTTGGCTCAGCCCCAGCATTTT. It yields the protein CASSEAVGALAQPQHF.

The V gene is TRBV18, the J gene TRBJ2-1; 9 nucleotides match TRBD2. In germline, CDR1 is KGHSH, CDR2 LQKENI. J gave up 0 bases and V 3 bases, and 3 bases lay outside the gene matches. The CDR3 sequence is 16 residues long. The CDR3 DNA reads TGTGCCAGCTCACCGGGACTAGCATCCTCCTACAATGAGCAGTTCTTC. Amino acids: CASSPGLASSYNEQFF.

This clone occurred once. At one boundary the junction diverges from the germline segment, which might be a read error. The genes are TRBV7-7 and TRBJ2-5; TRBD2 might be the D (5 bases). Germline V gene sequence: CDR1 SSHAT, CDR2 FNYEAQ (reference sequence). CDR3 length equals 13 residues. The CDR3 DNA is TGTGCTAGCAGCTTACATGGAGGCGAGACCCAGTACTTC. Residues: CASSLHGGETQYF.

The chain uses TRBV11-3 and TRBJ2-3; D may be TRBD2 (5 bases). Per germline, CDR1 SGHNT and CDR2 YENEEA. The CDR3 has 13 amino acids. V lost 1 base to trimming and J lost 4 bases, with 6 bases between them. As DNA, the CDR3 is TGTGCCAGCAGCTTAGTCGGGGCAGATACGCAGTATTTT. Residues: CASSLVGADTQYF.

The chain couples TRBV18 to TRBJ2-7; D unresolved. The germline V and J ends were trimmed by 2 bases and 1 base, with 12 bases remaining between them. This CDR3 is 15 amino acids long. Germline V gives CDR1 KGHSH, CDR2 LQKENI. CDR3: CASSPVPVSSYEQYF. In DNA, the CDR3 is TGTGCCAGCTCACCAGTTCCGGTCAGTTCCTACGAGCAGTACTTC.

The J gene is TRBJ1-2, the V gene TRBV30; D remains unclear. V lost 2 bases to trimming and J lost 3 bases, with 13 bases between them. CDR3 length equals 14 residues. CDR1 GTSNPN and CDR2 SVGIG come from the germline V gene (reference sequence). This CDR3 is CAWSYLPSDYGYTF. For the CDR3, the DNA is TGTGCCTGGAGTTATCTCCCCTCCGACTATGGCTACACCTTC.

The J gene is TRBJ2-5, the V gene TRBV5-1, with TRBD2 matching 10 bases. Unmatched junction bases numbered 8, after V lost 4 bases and J lost 5 bases. The CDR3 contains 15 residues. Per the germline V gene, CDR1 is SGHRS and CDR2 is YFSETQ. For the CDR3, the DNA is TGCGCCAGCAGCAGGAGCGGGGGGGCGGCTGAGACCCAGTACTTC. It is translated as CASSRSGGAAETQYF. Full variable domain (remainder filled in from reference TRBV5-1 and TRBJ2-5): KAGVTQTPRYLIKTRGQQVTLSCSPISGHRSVSWYQQTPGQGLQFLFEYFSETQRNKGNFPGRFSGRQFSNSRSEMNVSTLELGDSALYLCASSRSGGAAETQYFGPGTRLLVL.

This clone showed up just once. The gene calls are TRBV5-1 and TRBJ2-2, with D possibly being TRBD1 or TRBD2 (7 bases each). Germline CDR1 and CDR2: SGHRS and YFSETQ. With 2 bases removed from V and 8 bases from J, the gap between germline ends came to 25 bases. The CDR3 has 18 residues. CDR3 sequence (DNA): TGCGCCAGCAGCTTTAGGGAGGGGGCAGACAGTCGCTCAGGGGAGCTGTTTTTT. This translates into CASSFREGADSRSGELFF. Drawing the rest from reference TRBV5-1 and TRBJ2-2, the complete variable domain is KAGVTQTPRYLIKTRGQQVTLSCSPISGHRSVSWYQQTPGQGLQFLFEYFSETQRNKGNFPGRFSGRQFSNSRSEMNVSTLELGDSALYLCASSFREGADSRSGELFFGEGSRLTVL.

The CDR3 sequence is CASSFGGLDLYEQYF. The DNA for the CDR3 is TGTGCCAGCAGTTTCGGGGGGCTAGACCTGTACGAGCAGTACTTC. The chain joins TRBV27 to TRBJ2-7; maybe TRBD2 (7 bases). The V gene lost 3 bases and the J gene lost 4 bases, with 16 bases spanning the gap. CDR3 length: 15 residues. Per the germline V gene, CDR1 is MNHEY and CDR2 is SMNVEV (reference sequence).

The chain is built from TRBV30 and TRBJ1-5, with TRBD1 as a possible D gene (6 bases). Looked up from germline, CDR1 is GTSNPN and CDR2 is SVGIG (reference sequence). Trimming removed 2 bases from V and 3 bases from J, with 11 bases in between. The CDR3 totals 14 residues. The CDR3 protein is CAWSQGLDNQPQHF. The CDR3 DNA reads TGTGCCTGGAGTCAGGGGTTAGACAATCAGCCCCAGCATTTT.

The chain links TRBV2 to TRBJ1-3, with TRBD1 as a possible D gene (6 bases). V lost 5 bases to trimming and J lost 0 bases, with 8 bases between them. Per germline, CDR1 SNHLY and CDR2 FYNNEI. The CDR3 length is 14 residues. DNA for the CDR3: TGTGCCAGCAGTCCGGACAGCTCTGGAAACACCATATATTTT. Protein product: CASSPDSSGNTIYF.